The T cell receptor (beta chain) described here comes from a study of persistence of HIV-infected CD4 T cells. With V trimmed by 5 bases and J by 8 bases, 4 bases remained unmatched. The CDR3 sequence is 12 residues long. Germline V gene sequence: CDR1 MNHNS, CDR2 SASEGT. A remark on this clone: Its antigen is unknown.

This was the immunoSEQ version 4 assay in survey mode. Sequencing was performed with immunoSEQ multiplex PCR; in TCRdb, only in-frame clones are kept and a portion is missing. Of roughly 32,000 clones in the sample, roughly four fifths were seen once. The stimulus was an HIV-1 Gag 15-mer peptide pool, 1 ug/peptide/mL. Sorted nonresponding memory CD4+ T cells were CD40L-negative, CD69-negative, CD45RO-high. The TCR was taken from an adult woman with HIV who was CMV-seropositive. The specimen was CD4+ T cells sorted from PBMCs after roughly 17-hour stimulation, collected from a patient who received antiretroviral therapy. The chain has TRBV6-1 and TRBJ1-1; the match to TRBD1 covers 8 bases. The chain's CDR3 is CASSYDRGEAFF. The CDR3 nucleotides are TGTGCCAGCAGTTATGACAGGGGAGAAGCTTTCTTT.